The present T cell receptor beta chain was sequenced within a study of blood T cells in healthy people across ages. The germline V gene has CDR1 SGDLS and CDR2 YYNGEE. The germline V and J ends were trimmed by 4 bases and 5 bases, with 16 bases remaining between them. The CDR3 runs 14 residues. Whole-study findings and limits: With age, beta diversity per million T cells declined roughly linearly, significantly by approximately 40. Strong correlation linked observed beta diversity and percent naive T cells.

This clonotype was seen only a few times. No antigen is known for it. The authors ran a second PCR of 7 to 11 cycles using a sample-barcoded 5' primer and a J-beta primer mix. TCRdb fed the 5' RACE reads into MiXCR, producing one record per CDR3 protein. The sample includes under 2,000,000 distinct CDR3 sequences, roughly 50% seen only once; the top ten take less than 2.5%. The genes are TRBV9 and TRBJ2-7; D perhaps matches TRBD2 (5 bases). The origin of this receptor is a woman aged 40 to 50 in good health. Sequencing was performed on blood. CDR3: CASSPRGRSDEQYF. In DNA form, the CDR3 reads TGTGCCAGCAGCCCACGAGGGCGTAGCGACGAGCAGTACTTC.